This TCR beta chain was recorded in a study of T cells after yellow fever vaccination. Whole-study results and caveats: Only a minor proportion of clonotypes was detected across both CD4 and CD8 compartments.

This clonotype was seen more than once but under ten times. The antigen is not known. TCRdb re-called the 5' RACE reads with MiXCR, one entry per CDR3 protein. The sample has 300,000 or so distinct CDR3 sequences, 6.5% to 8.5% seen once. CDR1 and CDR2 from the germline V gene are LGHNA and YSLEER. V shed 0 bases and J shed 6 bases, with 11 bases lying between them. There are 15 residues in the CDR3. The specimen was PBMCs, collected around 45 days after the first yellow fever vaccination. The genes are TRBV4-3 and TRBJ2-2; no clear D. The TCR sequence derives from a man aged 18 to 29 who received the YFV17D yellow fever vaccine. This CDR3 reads CASSQEIGVSGELFF. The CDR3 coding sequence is TGCGCCAGCAGCCAAGAAATTGGGGTATCCGGGGAGCTGTTTTTT.